One sample yielded the 5 T cell receptor beta chains listed below, sequenced in a study of regulatory T cells in long-lasting Graves disease. Indicated time point: newly diagnosed GD, antithyroid drugs for less than 3 months. PBMC RNA was the source of the TCR library. CDR3-region Arm-PCR and iRepertoire HTBI primers produced the TCR beta libraries. Via MiXCR, TCRdb re-called the multiplex PCR reads, giving one row per CDR3 protein. The data contain roughly 500,000 distinct CDR3 sequences, roughly 13% of them singletons. These same records also appear under a second study, on T cells in Graves' hyperthyroidism and ophthalmopathy.

This sample comprised peripheral blood mononuclear cells (PBMCs), obtained at new diagnosis, from a patient treated with antithyroid drugs. These receptors were collected from a man aged 30 to 45 with Graves disease.

This clonotype was picked up many times. The genes are TRBV6-1 and TRBJ2-7; tentatively, D is TRBD2 (6 bases). The germline V and J ends were trimmed by 4 bases and 2 bases, with 15 bases remaining between them. Germline V CDR1 and CDR2: MNHNS, SASEGT. The CDR3 loop spans 15 amino acids. The CDR3 reads CASSAPRDSAYEQYF. The DNA of the CDR3 is TGTGCCAGCAGTGCCCCTCGGGACTCCGCCTACGAGCAGTACTTC.

The genes are TRBV15 and TRBJ2-2; 12 positions match TRBD2. Germline CDR1 LNHNV, CDR2 YYDKDF (reference sequence). The CDR3 has 17 residues. After removal of 3 bases from V and 7 bases from J, the junction contained 9 bases not matched to a gene. This CDR3 reads CATSSPPSGRGVGELFF. In nucleotides, the CDR3 is TGTGCCACCAGCAGCCCCCCTAGCGGGAGGGGTGTCGGGGAGCTGTTTTTT.

There are many counts of this clonotype. This CDR3 is CASSPLVASGSGELFF. CDR3 nucleotides: TGTGCCAGCAGTCCCTTGGTGGCCTCCGGCTCCGGGGAGCTGTTTTTT. V gene TRBV27 combines with J gene TRBJ2-2, with no clear D. Between the trimmed V and J ends, which lost 5 bases and 6 bases, there was a span of 19 bases. Looked up from germline, CDR1 is MNHEY and CDR2 is SMNVEV (reference sequence). The CDR3 has 16 amino acids.

This clonotype was counted many times. V is TRBV20-1 and J is TRBJ1-2; a possible D gene is TRBD1 (6 bases). V lost 7 bases, J lost 3 bases, and 24 bases lay in between. The CDR3 is 16 amino acids. CDR1 is DFQATT, CDR2 SNEGSKA, per germline (reference sequence). CDR3 coding DNA: TGCAGTGAGGAGGTGGCAGGGTCGGGGGCGGACTATGGCTACACCTTC. Translating it yields CSEEVAGSGADYGYTF.

This clonotype has ten or more counts. The chain employs TRBV9 and TRBJ1-6; the D gene is possibly TRBD1 (5 bases). Germline V gene lookup returns CDR1 SGDLS and CDR2 YYNGEE. The V gene lost 3 bases and the J gene lost 7 bases, with 17 bases spanning the gap. The CDR3 is 16 residues long. CDR3 residues: CASSATGALGNSPLHF. Here the CDR3 DNA reads TGTGCCAGCAGCGCCACCGGGGCCTTGGGGAATTCACCCCTCCACTTT.